This T cell receptor (beta chain) was profiled in a study of technical replicates of blood from several donors. From germline, CDR1 is MNHEY and CDR2 SVGAGI. The CDR3 sequence is 14 residues long. Trimming removed 6 bases from V and 7 bases from J; junction bases left unmatched: 8. Sequenced by immunoSEQ multiplex PCR; TCRdb stores in-frame clones only, minus some. The data contain 80,000 to 100,000 clones, 95% of them singletons. This sequence joins TRBV6-5 and TRBJ2-1, with 8 nucleotides matching TRBD2. The sequencing input was T cells isolated from PBMCs. The source is a human donor in good health. The CDR3 nucleotides are TGTGCCAGCAGGCGGGGGGCTATAGGGAATGAGCAGTTCTTC. Translated, it gives CASRRGAIGNEQFF.